Following are 19 T cell receptor beta chains from one sample sequenced in a study of blood T cell repertoires in COVID-19. Profiled with immunoSEQ multiplex PCR; TCRdb holds only in-frame clones, not every one. The repertoire includes 450,000 or so clones, 89% of them detected once, and 0.8% to 0.9% sits in the top ten. What was sequenced was peripheral blood. Receptors were obtained from a man between 18 and 29 years old with COVID-19, enrolled during active disease.

The V and J genes are TRBV2 and TRBJ2-7; 9 nucleotides match TRBD2. This CDR3 is 13 amino acids long. The junction had 5 bases not matched to a gene; V was cut back by 5 bases and J by 6 bases. The germline V gene encodes CDR1 SNHLY and CDR2 FYNNEI. Here the CDR3 DNA reads TGTGCCAGCAGTAGGACTAGCGTCGGCGAGCAGTACTTC. It yields the protein CASSRTSVGEQYF.

The V gene is TRBV7-8, the J gene TRBJ2-5, with D possibly being TRBD2 (5 bases). With 3 bases removed from V and 5 bases from J, the gap between germline ends came to 16 bases. Germline V gene lookup returns CDR1 SGHVS and CDR2 FQNEAQ. The length of the CDR3 is 15 residues. CDR3 loop: CASSFGTAGGETQYF. DNA for the CDR3: TGTGCCAGCAGCTTTGGTACGGCAGGCGGGGAGACCCAGTACTTC.

This clone was observed a single time. V gene TRBV7-3 combines with J gene TRBJ2-6; D remains ambiguous. The CDR3 length is 16 residues. The germline gives CDR1 SGHTA, CDR2 FQGTGA. Trimming removed 2 bases at V and 2 bases at J, with 10 bases between. The CDR3 spells CASSLVHGAGANVLTF. The CDR3 nucleotides read TGTGCCAGCAGCTTAGTTCACGGAGCTGGGGCCAACGTCCTGACTTTC.

The rearrangement joins TRBV19 to TRBJ2-1; TRBD2 matches 8 bases. Germline V gene data show CDR1 as LNHDA and CDR2 as SQIVND (reference sequence). This CDR3 has 17 residues. V dropped 4 bases and J dropped 5; count of bases not matched to a gene: 13. CDR3 sequence (DNA): TGTGCCAGTAGTACCTCCAGACTTTTAGCGGGGAACAATGAGCAGTTCTTC. Protein sequence: CASSTSRLLAGNNEQFF.

In this sample, this clone turned up a few times. J is TRBJ2-7 and V is TRBV4-1; D remains ambiguous. This CDR3 is built from 16 residues. With 0 bases removed from V and 0 bases from J, the gap between germline ends came to 12 bases. Germline CDR1 and CDR2: MGHRA and YSYEKL. The CDR3: CASSQDIGRISYEQYF. CDR3 nucleotide sequence: TGCGCCAGCAGCCAAGATATTGGCAGAATCTCCTACGAGCAGTACTTC.

The chain employs TRBV18 and TRBJ2-2; 10 nucleotides agree with TRBD1. This CDR3 has 17 amino acids. V dropped 1 base and J dropped 0; count of bases not matched to a gene: 2. Germline CDR1 KGHSH, CDR2 LQKENI. In DNA, the CDR3 is TGTGCCAGCTCACCACTAGGGACAGGGGCGAACACCGGGGAGCTGTTTTTT. As protein: CASSPLGTGANTGELFF.

The V gene is TRBV30, the J gene TRBJ2-1, with D perhaps TRBD2 (5 bases). Trimming shortened V by 1 base and J by 1 base, and 8 bases separated the two germline ends. CDR3 length: 14 amino acids. Germline V gene sequence: CDR1 GTSNPN, CDR2 SVGIG (reference sequence). The CDR3 is CAWSGGGSYNEQFF. CDR3 in DNA: TGTGCCTGGAGTGGTGGCGGGTCCTACAATGAGCAGTTCTTC.

As regards this clone: The same CDR3 can be traced to other DNA sequences in this sample. The gene calls are TRBV6-6 and TRBJ1-6; 7 bases fit TRBD1. V was pared by 5 bases and J by 4 bases, with 5 bases of the junction left unmatched. This CDR3 is 15 amino acids long. CDR1 is MNHNY, CDR2 SVGAGI, per germline (reference sequence). CDR3 residues: CASSPPGQYNSPLHF. The CDR3 region has the DNA TGTGCCAGCAGTCCCCCGGGACAGTATAATTCACCCCTCCACTTT.

This rearrangement joins TRBV6-6 to TRBJ2-2; no definite D call. Germline V gene sequence: CDR1 MNHNY, CDR2 SVGAGI (reference sequence). The CDR3 runs to 14 residues. V was pared by 2 bases and J by 1 base, with 5 bases between. The CDR3 DNA sequence: TGTGCCAGCAGTTACGTCCGGAACACCGGGGAGCTGTTTTTT. It specifies CASSYVRNTGELFF.

Of note for this clone: At the DNA level, this CDR3 is encoded by other sequences in the same sample as well. J is TRBJ2-1 and V is TRBV5-1; TRBD2 agrees at 10 bases. Germline V gene sequence: CDR1 SGHRS, CDR2 YFSETQ. This CDR3 has 16 amino acids. Trimming at V came to 0 bases and at J to 4 bases, leaving 4 bases not matched to a gene. The CDR3 here is CASSLGLAGVYNEQFF. The CDR3 region has the DNA TGCGCCAGCAGCTTGGGGCTAGCGGGAGTTTACAATGAGCAGTTCTTC. Filled out from reference TRBV5-1 and TRBJ2-1, the complete variable domain reads KAGVTQTPRYLIKTRGQQVTLSCSPISGHRSVSWYQQTPGQGLQFLFEYFSETQRNKGNFPGRFSGRQFSNSRSEMNVSTLELGDSALYLCASSLGLAGVYNEQFFGPGTRLTVL.

V is TRBV2 and J is TRBJ1-1; weak D call: TRBD1 (5 bases). CDR3 length: 14 residues. Trimming pared 2 bases from V and 3 bases from J, leaving 10 bases between. Looked up from germline, CDR1 is SNHLY and CDR2 is FYNNEI. As DNA, the CDR3 is TGTGCCAGCAGTGAATCGACAGTGGACACTGAAGCTTTCTTT. Its translation: CASSESTVDTEAFF.

CDR3 sequence: CASSWDGSSYEQYF. The CDR3 coding sequence is TGTGCCAGCAGTTGGGACGGGAGCTCCTACGAGCAGTACTTC. The J gene is TRBJ2-7, the V gene TRBV6-2 or TRBV6-3; possible D gene TRBD2, 6 bases. CDR1 MNHEY and CDR2 SVGEGT come from the germline V gene. With 4 bases removed from V and 0 bases from J, the gap between germline ends came to 10 bases. CDR3 length equals 14 residues.

V usage is TRBV10-3 and J usage is TRBJ1-5; 9 nucleotides agree with TRBD1. Losses at the gene ends were 10 bases for V and 5 bases for J; bases not matched to a gene: 12. This CDR3 is 15 amino acids long. From germline, CDR1 is ENHRY and CDR2 SYGVKD. The CDR3 protein is CATTPSGQGDQPQHF. The CDR3 DNA is TGTGCCACCACCCCTTCGGGACAGGGTGATCAGCCCCAGCATTTT.

This sequence joins TRBV28 and TRBJ2-1; TRBD2 is a possible D gene (5 bases). In germline, CDR1 is MDHEN, CDR2 SYDVKM. V lost 4 bases and J lost 7, with 14 bases in between. The CDR3 covers 14 residues. The chain's CDR3 is CASSSPLVGNEQFF. CDR3 sequence (DNA): TGTGCCAGCAGTTCCCCACTAGTAGGTAATGAGCAGTTCTTC.

The chain carries TRBV6-2 or TRBV6-3 and TRBJ1-1; D perhaps matches TRBD1 (6 bases). This CDR3 comprises 14 residues. In germline, CDR1 is MNHEY, CDR2 SVGEGT. Trimming took off 6 bases at V and 4 bases at J, with 15 bases between the two ends. CDR3 nucleotides: TGTGCCAGCAGCCAAACGACAGGCCGCACTGAAGCTTTCTTT. Translating gives CASSQTTGRTEAFF.

This chain joins TRBV2 and TRBJ2-1, with TRBD2 matching 10 bases. J was trimmed by 2 bases and V by 4 bases; bases with no gene match: 2. This CDR3 is 15 amino acids long. Germline V gene data show CDR1 as SNHLY and CDR2 as FYNNEI. CDR3 loop: CASSVLAGAYNEQFF. CDR3 in DNA: TGTGCCAGCAGTGTTCTAGCGGGGGCCTACAATGAGCAGTTCTTC.

The chain uses TRBV7-9 and TRBJ2-2; TRBD1 aligns across 7 bases. This CDR3 region has 15 residues. Germline lookup yields CDR1 SEHNR and CDR2 FQNEAQ (reference sequence). Trimming cost V 6 bases and J 1 base; bases outside gene matches: 5. The chain's CDR3 is CASRGGTVNTGELFF. The CDR3 DNA follows: TGTGCCAGCAGGGGTGGGACAGTGAACACCGGGGAGCTGTTTTTT.

The rearrangement joins TRBV29-1 to TRBJ1-1, with a tentative D call TRBD1 (5 bases). The length of the CDR3 is 14 residues. Trimming pared 6 bases from V and 1 base from J, leaving 15 bases between. CDR1 is SQVTM, CDR2 ANQGSEA, per germline. This CDR3 is CSVGGTRANTEAFF. The CDR3, as DNA: TGCAGCGTGGGGGGGACTAGGGCGAACACTGAAGCTTTCTTT. Together with reference TRBV29-1 and TRBJ1-1, the CDR3 gives the full variable domain: SAVISQKPSRDICQRGTSLTIQCQVDSQVTMMFWYRQQPGQSLTLIATANQGSEATYESGFVIDKFPISRPNLTFSTLTVSNMSPEDSSIYLCSVGGTRANTEAFFGQGTRLTVV.

The chain links TRBV10-2 to TRBJ2-2; 11 bases are a match to TRBD2. Germline lookup yields CDR1 WSHSY and CDR2 SAAADI. The CDR3 length is 16 residues. The V and J ends lost 6 bases and 3 bases, in that order; junction bases with no gene match: 6. The CDR3 loop is CASSLGTSGYTGELFF. The CDR3 nucleotides read TGCGCCAGCAGCCTTGGGACTAGCGGTTACACCGGGGAGCTGTTTTTT.